What follows are 10 T cell receptor beta chains derived from one specimen sequenced in a study of T-cell memory formation after mild COVID-19. In TCRdb, the 5' RACE reads were re-called with MiXCR into one record per CDR3 protein. Here the sample spans roughly 600,000 distinct CDR3 sequences, 18% being singletons. Sequenced input: PBMCs or a T cell subset sorted from them (not recorded which). These receptors came from an adult woman who had mild COVID-19 (a few samples of this study predate the infection). Cell type and time point are not known.

The V gene is TRBV2, the J gene TRBJ2-1; TRBD2 matches at 8 bases. The trim removed 6 bases at V and 7 bases at J, leaving 17 bases unmatched. The CDR3 loop spans 17 amino acids. Germline CDR1 and CDR2: SNHLY and FYNNEI. CDR3 residues: CASRLEGAGAAGNEQFF. DNA for the CDR3: TGTGCCAGCAGGCTTGAGGGAGCGGGGGCCGCTGGGAATGAGCAGTTCTTC.

The V gene is TRBV7-3, the J gene TRBJ2-1; 7 nucleotides match TRBD2. CDR1 is SGHTA and CDR2 is FQGTGA in the germline V gene. Unmatched junction bases numbered 9, after V lost 2 bases and J lost 2 bases. The CDR3 is made up of 17 amino acids. DNA of the CDR3: TGTGCCAGCAGCTTAGATCCCGCGGGAGCTGCCTACAATGAGCAGTTCTTC. Translating gives CASSLDPAGAAYNEQFF.

V and J are TRBV20-1 and TRBJ2-1; D uncertain. The germline gives CDR1 DFQATT, CDR2 SNEGSKA (reference sequence). The CDR3 has 13 amino acids. Deletions cut 0 bases from V and 10 bases from J, with 13 bases between. In nucleotides, the CDR3 is TGCAGTGCTAGAGATCTAGGGCCCCAAGAGCAGTTCTTC. Amino acid sequence: CSARDLGPQEQFF.

In this sample, this clonotype turned up a few times. The chain couples TRBV30 to TRBJ2-3; 8 bases align to TRBD1. The CDR3 runs 15 residues. Germline V gives CDR1 GTSNPN, CDR2 SVGIG (reference sequence). The V gene end was trimmed by 3 bases and the J gene end by 0 bases; junction bases not matched to a gene: 5. Here the CDR3 DNA reads TGTGCCTGGAGCCCCACAGGGGGAAGCACAGATACGCAGTATTTT. Amino acid sequence: CAWSPTGGSTDTQYF.

This clonotype was seen more than once but under ten times. J is TRBJ1-1 and V is TRBV29-1; D uncertain. Per germline, CDR1 SQVTM and CDR2 ANQGSEA. The CDR3 length is 13 residues. The V and J ends lost 1 base and 9 bases respectively, with 15 bases between them. CDR3 coding DNA: TGCAGCGTTGAAGGGGAGAAAGTTGGGAAAGCTTTCTTT. Protein sequence: CSVEGEKVGKAFF.

This clonotype was detected a few times. The CDR3 DNA reads TGTGCCAGCAGGGATACTGGCCGTCGGGCTTTCTTT. It codes for CASRDTGRRAFF. V gene TRBV25-1 combines with J gene TRBJ1-1; no reliable D call. Germline V lookup: CDR1 MGHDK, CDR2 SYGVNS. The CDR3 is 12 amino acids. The V gene lost 6 bases and the J gene lost 11 bases, with 16 bases spanning the gap.

The rearrangement uses TRBV19 and TRBJ2-7; no definite D call. Looked up from germline, CDR1 is LNHDA and CDR2 is SQIVND (reference sequence). Trimming took 5 bases from V and 0 from J, leaving 8 bases between them. The CDR3 runs 13 residues. The CDR3: CASSEAVSYEQYF. As DNA, the CDR3 is TGTGCCAGTAGTGAGGCCGTCTCCTACGAGCAGTACTTC.

The chain uses TRBV12-3 or TRBV12-4 and TRBJ2-1; D unclear. This CDR3 is 15 amino acids long. The ends were cut back, 3 bases at V and 5 bases at J, with 14 bases in the middle. The DNA for the CDR3 is TGTGCCAGCAGTTTTTTGGGTGGGCAGAACAATGAGCAGTTCTTC. Its translation is CASSFLGGQNNEQFF.

The chain links TRBV4-1 to TRBJ1-2, with TRBD1 as a possible D gene (6 bases). Germline CDR1 MGHRA, CDR2 YSYEKL. V was trimmed by 0 bases and J by 3 bases, leaving 11 bases between them. The CDR3 sequence is 15 residues long. The CDR3 loop reads CASSQDRGTYYGYTF. CDR3 nucleotides: TGCGCCAGCAGCCAAGATAGGGGGACGTACTATGGCTACACCTTC.

This clonotype turned up a few times. The chain recombines TRBV5-1 with TRBJ1-1; D remains unclear. The CDR3 runs to 13 residues. Trimming left V 5 bases short and J 2 bases short, with 10 bases between. Germline CDR1 SGHRS, CDR2 YFSETQ. Written as DNA, the CDR3 is TGCGCCAGCAGTCAAATCGACAACACTGAAGCTTTCTTT. As protein: CASSQIDNTEAFF.